Below are 21 T cell receptor beta chains sequenced from a single sample in a study of blood T cell repertoires in COVID-19 (dated by TCRdb to the early 2020s). Receptor libraries were prepared by the immunoSEQ multiplex PCR assay. Not all clones reach the TCRdb copy of this immuneACCESS table, which keeps in-frame sequences only. Checked studies attribute under half of the gap to unresolved V genes and leave the rest unexplained. Recorded for this sample are 300,000 to 450,000 clones; more than 70% of them occurred a single time. Together, the top ten hold more than 9% of the sample. The sequenced material came from peripheral blood. The receptors derive from a woman aged 25 to 39 with COVID-19, enrolled during active disease.

The chain employs TRBV18 and TRBJ1-5, with 10 bases fitting TRBD1. In germline, CDR1 is KGHSH, CDR2 LQKENI. V trimming: 3 bases; J trimming: 6 bases; junction bases outside the gene matches: 5. This CDR3 is 15 amino acids long. CDR3 region: CASSPGTGDTQPQHF. Written as DNA, the CDR3 is TGTGCCAGCTCACCTGGGACAGGGGATACTCAGCCCCAGCATTTT.

Only one count was recorded for this clone. V usage is TRBV19 and J usage is TRBJ2-7; 7 nucleotides agree with TRBD1. The germline CDR1 and CDR2 sequences are LNHDA and SQIVND (reference sequence). This CDR3 region has 14 residues. The V gene end was trimmed by 7 bases and the J gene end by 3 bases; junction bases not matched to a gene: 9. The CDR3 coding sequence is TGTGCCAGTACCCTAGGGGGCGGAGACTACGAGCAGTACTTC. This sequence encodes CASTLGGGDYEQYF.

The chain combines TRBV30 with TRBJ1-5; TRBD1 matches 7 bases. Germline loops: CDR1 GTSNPN, CDR2 SVGIG (reference sequence). V lost 2 bases and J lost 1; bases outside the gene matches: 2. The CDR3 has 14 amino acids. CDR3 DNA: TGTGCCTGGAGTCGACAGGGCAGCAATCAGCCCCAGCATTTT. This codes for CAWSRQGSNQPQHF.

This chain links TRBV5-1 with TRBJ2-1, with D hard to call. The germline CDR1 and CDR2 sequences are SGHRS and YFSETQ. CDR3 size: 17 residues. V dropped 0 bases and J dropped 8 bases, with 21 bases sitting between them. This chain's CDR3 is CASSLGGRLTTIDEQFF. DNA of the CDR3: TGCGCCAGCAGCTTGGGCGGCCGGCTCACGACGATTGATGAGCAGTTCTTC.

This clone appeared once. CDR3 region: CASSRINRVSYEQYF. In DNA form, the CDR3 reads TGTGCCAGCAGCCGAATCAACAGGGTATCCTACGAGCAGTACTTC. The gene calls are TRBV5-6 and TRBJ2-7; tentatively, D is TRBD1 (6 bases). The V end was cut by 4 bases, the J end by 1 base, with 15 bases between. Germline V gene lookup returns CDR1 SGHDT and CDR2 YYEEEE. CDR3 length: 15 residues.

The chain is built from TRBV6-5 and TRBJ2-1; 7 nucleotides line up with TRBD2. Per the germline V gene, CDR1 is MNHEY and CDR2 is SVGAGI. This CDR3 region has 13 residues. V dropped 5 bases and J dropped 14; count of bases not matched to a gene: 12. The CDR3 sequence is CASSRIGLGGEFF. The CDR3 coding sequence is TGTGCCAGCAGTAGAATCGGACTAGGCGGTGAGTTCTTC.

V is TRBV23-1 and J is TRBJ1-1, with unresolved D. TRBV23-1 falls under the ORF class, with uncertain function. Trimming pared 1 base from V and 8 bases from J, leaving 8 bases between. This CDR3 comprises 12 residues. In DNA, the CDR3 is TGCGCCAGCAGTCAATGTAATAAAGAAGCTTTCTTT. It encodes CASSQCNKEAFF.

The chain links TRBV30 to TRBJ1-2, with D perhaps matching TRBD1 (5 bases). This CDR3 has 15 residues. V dropped 1 base and J dropped 4 bases, with 16 bases sitting between them. Germline CDR1 is GTSNPN and CDR2 is SVGIG (reference sequence). As DNA, the CDR3 is TGTGCCTGGAGTGAACAGGCGACGGTTGGCTATGGCTACACCTTC. This codes for CAWSEQATVGYGYTF.

The gene calls are TRBV10-2 and TRBJ2-7, with a possible D match to TRBD1 (6 bases). The germline CDR1 and CDR2 sequences are WSHSY and SAAADI. V lost 8 bases and J lost 4, with 21 bases in between. The length of the CDR3 is 15 residues. CDR3 bases: TGCGCCAGCGGAGAGGGACACCGGGACCCATACGAGCAGTACTTC. This codes for CASGEGHRDPYEQYF.

The CDR3 reads CASSLTSQGAEKLFF. In DNA, the CDR3 is TGTGCCAGCAGCCTTACCTCACAGGGAGCTGAAAAACTGTTTTTT. The chain employs TRBV7-9 and TRBJ1-4; tentatively, D is TRBD1 (6 bases). Germline V lookup: CDR1 SEHNR, CDR2 FQNEAQ (reference sequence). The CDR3 has 15 amino acids. Trimming stripped 5 bases from V and 7 bases from J, with 17 bases between.

J is TRBJ2-3 and V is TRBV3-1 (or the pseudogene TRBV3-2); 9 positions match TRBD2. The germline V gene has CDR1 LGHDT and CDR2 YNNKEL (reference sequence). CDR3 size: 15 residues. J lost 6 bases, V lost 3 bases, and 7 bases had no gene match. The CDR3 reads CASSQPGTSSDTQYF. The CDR3 nucleotides read TGTGCCAGCAGCCAGCCCGGGACTAGCAGCGATACGCAGTATTTT.

The chain links TRBV12-3 or TRBV12-4 to TRBJ1-1; D is uncertain. This CDR3 has 12 residues. With 9 bases removed from V and 1 base from J, the gap between germline ends came to 9 bases. CDR3 sequence: CASKGGNTEAFF. CDR3 DNA: TGTGCCAGTAAGGGAGGGAACACTGAAGCTTTCTTT.

The chain carries TRBV6-5 and TRBJ2-7, with TRBD1 identical over 10 bases. The CDR3 runs 15 residues. The germline V gene has CDR1 MNHEY and CDR2 SVGAGI. Losses at the gene ends were 1 base for V and 6 bases for J; bases not matched to a gene: 6. The CDR3 here is CASSYWGTGVREQYF. The CDR3 DNA is TGTGCCAGCAGTTACTGGGGGACAGGGGTGCGCGAGCAGTACTTC.

The gene calls are TRBV30 and TRBJ2-1, with D possibly being TRBD1 (5 bases). This CDR3 is 11 amino acids long. CDR1 is GTSNPN, CDR2 SVGIG, per germline (reference sequence). CDR3 in amino acids: CAGREHNEQFF. As DNA, the CDR3 is TGTGCTGGCAGGGAACACAATGAGCAGTTCTTC.

This chain joins TRBV9 and TRBJ2-3, with a possible D match to TRBD1 (5 bases). This CDR3 contains 16 residues. V was cut by 0 bases and J by 2 bases, with 13 bases left in between. In germline, CDR1 is SGDLS, CDR2 YYNGEE. The CDR3 loop reads CASSVGGRANTDTQYF. CDR3 DNA: TGTGCCAGCAGCGTAGGAGGCAGGGCGAACACAGATACGCAGTATTTT.

This chain connects TRBV30 to TRBJ1-1; 7 nucleotides line up with TRBD1. The CDR3 length is 15 residues. Germline CDR1 and CDR2: GTSNPN and SVGIG (reference sequence). Unmatched junction bases numbered 9, after V lost 4 bases and J lost 1 base. The CDR3 protein is CAWIRQGGGNTEAFF. The DNA for the CDR3 is TGTGCCTGGATTAGACAGGGCGGAGGGAACACTGAAGCTTTCTTT.

The chain employs TRBV7-2 and TRBJ2-5, with a tentative D call TRBD2 (6 bases). Trimming took 6 bases from V and 5 from J, leaving 19 bases between them. CDR1 is SGHTA, CDR2 FQGNSA, per germline. This CDR3 has 15 amino acids. The CDR3, as DNA: TGTGCCAGCAGGTGGCGAGACGGGAGCGGGGAGACCCAGTACTTC. This encodes CASRWRDGSGETQYF.

As regards this clone: This sample also contains other DNA sequences that code for the same CDR3. The V and J genes are TRBV21-1 and TRBJ1-1; the table's D call, TRBD1, has no DNA check behind it. TRBV21-1 is classified as a pseudogene. This CDR3 comprises 15 residues. The CDR3 region is CASSKEEGARTEAFF. CDR3 bases: TGTGCCAGCAGCAAAGAGGAGGGGGCGCGAACTGAAGCTTTCTTT.

V usage is TRBV7-2 and J usage is TRBJ1-6; D ambiguous. V lost 3 bases to trimming and J lost 13 bases, with 13 bases between them. This CDR3 spans 13 amino acids. Germline V gene data show CDR1 as SGHTA and CDR2 as FQGNSA. This chain's CDR3 is CASSFLEGHPLHF. DNA for the CDR3: TGTGCCAGCAGCTTCTTGGAGGGTCACCCCCTCCACTTT.

V gene TRBV30 combines with J gene TRBJ2-7, with a tentative D call TRBD1 (5 bases). This CDR3 has 14 residues. V was pared by 5 bases and J by 4 bases, with 18 bases between. The germline CDR1 and CDR2 sequences are GTSNPN and SVGIG (reference sequence). The CDR3 loop reads CAWGLAGLWYEQYF. As DNA, the CDR3 is TGTGCCTGGGGCCTGGCAGGGCTTTGGTACGAGCAGTACTTC.

This clone occurred a few times. The rearrangement links TRBV5-4 to TRBJ2-5, with 10 bases aligning to TRBD1. V lost 1 base to trimming and J lost 6 bases; unmatched junction nucleotides: 9. CDR1 is SGHNT, CDR2 YYREEE, per germline (reference sequence). CDR3 length equals 16 residues. The CDR3 bases are TGTGCCAGCAGCTTGTTCCCGACAGGGGGCTTGAAGACCCAGTACTTC. Protein: CASSLFPTGGLKTQYF. Together with reference TRBV5-4 and TRBJ2-5, the CDR3 gives the full variable domain: ETGVTQSPTHLIKTRGQQVTLRCSSQSGHNTVSWYQQALGQGPQFIFQYYREEENGRGNFPPRFSGLQFPNYSSELNVNALELDDSALYLCASSLFPTGGLKTQYFGPGTRLLVL.